This is a list of T cell receptor beta chains from one sample in a study of post-analysis software for immune sequencing data. TCRdb independently ran MiXCR on the PCR reads; one entry per CDR3 protein. The sample lists about 820,000 distinct CDR3 sequences; approximately 53% were seen once. Sequenced sample: blood. These receptors came from a girl aged 5-17 years with multiple sclerosis. The CDR3 runs from the conserved cysteine through the conserved F or W. A D gene is named only where the DNA matches it firmly. Clone size is shown for a subset of rows, as once, few, many or a class of expanded clone.

cdr3_aa,cdr3_nt,j_call,clone_size,d_call,v_call
CSASPPGQGIDEQYF,TGCAGTGCGAGCCCCCCAGGACAGGGCATCGACGAGCAGTACTTC,TRBJ2-7,few,TRBD1,TRBV20-1
CSAPTSGDYNEQYF,TGCAGTGCCCCTACTAGCGGGGACTACAATGAGCAGTACTTC,TRBJ2-7,.,TRBD2,TRBV20-1
CSALPTDRLNIQYF,TGCAGTGCTCTACCAACCGACAGGTTAAACATTCAGTACTTC,TRBJ2-4,.,.,TRBV20-1
CASSLAGGREDNEQFF,TGTGCCAGCAGTTTAGCCGGCGGGAGAGAGGACAATGAGCAGTTCTTC,TRBJ2-1,few,TRBD2,TRBV12-3/TRBV12-4
CSASGLAGGPSYNEQFF,TGCAGTGCTAGTGGACTAGCGGGAGGGCCTAGCTACAATGAGCAGTTCTTC,TRBJ2-1,.,TRBD2,TRBV20-1
CSASSDRAPYEQYF,TGCAGTGCTAGTTCGGACAGGGCTCCCTACGAGCAGTACTTC,TRBJ2-7,.,TRBD1,TRBV20-1
CASSPIGYATDTQYF,TGTGCCAGCAGTCCGATTGGGTATGCCACAGATACGCAGTATTTT,TRBJ2-3,few,.,TRBV27
CSASGIWGGNEQFF,TGCAGTGCTAGTGGAATCTGGGGGGGGAATGAGCAGTTCTTC,TRBJ2-1,.,TRBD2,TRBV20-1
CSVRRTPMNTEAFF,TGCAGCGTTCGCAGAACTCCCATGAACACTGAAGCTTTCTTT,TRBJ1-1,.,.,TRBV29-1
CASSPRRQGRVANEKLFF,TGTGCCAGCAGCCCTAGAAGGCAGGGGAGGGTTGCTAATGAAAAACTGTTTTTT,TRBJ1-4,.,.,TRBV7-6
CASSYLRRGGETQYF,TGCGCCAGCAGCTATCTCAGAAGGGGAGGCGAGACCCAGTACTTC,TRBJ2-5,.,.,TRBV5-1
CASSLDRGANYGYTF,TGTGCCAGCAGCTTAGATCGGGGGGCCAACTATGGCTACACCTTC,TRBJ1-2,.,.,TRBV7-2
CASSQTDRGWTEAFF,TGCGCCAGCAGCCAAACGGACAGGGGTTGGACTGAAGCTTTCTTT,TRBJ1-1,.,TRBD1,TRBV5-1
CSARDPVGAFF,TGCAGTGCTAGAGACCCAGTAGGAGCTTTCTTT,TRBJ1-1,.,.,TRBV20-1
CSARDTMSSYNEQFF,TGCAGTGCTAGAGATACGATGAGCTCCTACAATGAGCAGTTCTTC,TRBJ2-1,.,.,TRBV20-1
CASSERQGNQPQHF,TGTGCCAGCAGCGAAAGACAGGGTAATCAGCCCCAGCATTTT,TRBJ1-5,few,TRBD1,TRBV7-2
CASTLAGGPSYNEQFF,TGTGCCAGCACCCTAGCGGGGGGGCCTTCCTACAATGAGCAGTTCTTC,TRBJ2-1,few,TRBD2,TRBV11-2
CASSLHGEGGYEQYF,TGTGCCAGCAGTTTACACGGGGAGGGGGGCTACGAGCAGTACTTC,TRBJ2-7,.,.,TRBV27
CASRRTGGSGANVLTF,TGTGCCAGCAGGAGGACAGGGGGCTCTGGGGCCAACGTCCTGACTTTC,TRBJ2-6,.,TRBD1,TRBV12-3/TRBV12-4
CASSETGRAGANVLTF,TGTGCCAGCAGTGAAACCGGCAGGGCTGGGGCCAACGTCCTGACTTTC,TRBJ2-6,.,.,TRBV25-1
CASSTEVLDTQYF,TGTGCCAGCAGCACAGAGGTCTTAGATACGCAGTATTTT,TRBJ2-3,.,.,TRBV11-2
CASSLNLQQFF,TGTGCCAGCAGTTTAAACCTTCAGCAGTTCTTC,TRBJ2-1,.,.,TRBV12-3/TRBV12-4
CASSPQLAGGGETQYF,TGTGCCAGCAGCCCCCAGCTAGCGGGGGGTGGAGAGACCCAGTACTTC,TRBJ2-5,.,TRBD2,TRBV3-1
CASSRATGPFGVSSYEQYF,TGTGCCAGCAGCCGCGCGACAGGACCTTTCGGGGTCTCTTCCTACGAGCAGTACTTT,TRBJ2-4,.,.,TRBV6-1
CASRATGPFGGYTF,TGTGCCAGCAGGGCGACAGGACCTTTTGGTGGCTACACCTTC,TRBJ1-2,.,.,TRBV25-1
CSARGDRGSGNTIYF,TGCAGTGCTAGAGGGGACAGGGGCTCTGGAAACACCATATATTTT,TRBJ1-3,once,TRBD1,TRBV20-1
CASSQVASAAYEQYF,TGTGCCAGCAGCCAAGTTGCTAGCGCCGCCTACGAGCAGTACTTC,TRBJ2-7,.,.,TRBV4-2
CASSHQGYTDTQYF,TGTGCCAGCAGTCATCAGGGCTACACAGATACGCAGTATTTT,TRBJ2-3,.,.,TRBV27
CASSLTMTTYEQYF,TGCGCCAGCAGCTTGACGATGACAACCTACGAGCAGTACTTC,TRBJ2-7,few,.,TRBV5-1
CSVETGQGRKETQYF,TGCAGCGTTGAGACCGGACAGGGAAGGAAAGAGACCCAGTACTTC,TRBJ2-5,.,TRBD1,TRBV29-1
CSARDPESDTEAFF,TGCAGTGCTAGAGATCCAGAGTCGGACACTGAAGCTTTCTTT,TRBJ1-1,many,.,TRBV20-1
CASSQLLAGGSLNTQYF,TGTGCCAGCAGCCAACTGCTAGCGGGGGGGTCATTAAATACGCAGTATTTT,TRBJ2-3,.,TRBD2,TRBV14
CASSDSGGSGGDTQYF,TGTGCCAGCAGTGACTCGGGGGGCAGCGGGGGAGATACGCAGTATTTT,TRBJ2-3,few,TRBD2,TRBV6-4
CSVLGRIAGDNEQFF,TGCAGCGTTCTGGGAAGGATAGCGGGAGACAATGAGCAGTTCTTC,TRBJ2-1,few,TRBD2,TRBV29-1
CASSLERMTHDTQYF,TGCGCCAGCAGCTTGGAACGAATGACACACGATACGCAGTATTTT,TRBJ2-3,.,.,TRBV5-1